In its sample, the clone carrying this T cell receptor (beta chain) was seen a few times. Its matching antigen is unknown. This entry belongs to a study of blood T cells in healthy people across ages. Study background: Through template switching, about one barcoded beta molecule was captured per two T cells, as measured in model experiments. General study points: Without sorted subsets, naive and antigen-experienced compartments could not be conclusively compared.

A second roughly 7 to 12 cycle PCR used barcoded and J-beta primers. TCRdb itself ran the 5' RACE reads through MiXCR, one entry per CDR3 protein. The data show some 860,000 distinct CDR3 sequences, about 56% seen once. The CDR3 runs 14 residues. V was cut by 2 bases and J by 2 bases, with 9 bases left in between. CDR1 and CDR2 from the germline V gene are KGHSH and LQKENI. Healthy Russian Caucasian donors spanned ages about 6 to 100 years. Sequencing was performed on blood. The TCR originated in a man aged 40-49 years in good health. The J gene is TRBJ2-5, the V gene TRBV18; perhaps TRBD1 as D (6 bases). CDR3: CASSPTTGQETQYF. The CDR3 DNA is TGTGCCAGCTCACCAACGACAGGTCAAGAGACCCAGTACTTC.